This TCR beta chain was documented in a study of cytomegalovirus exposure and HLA in healthy donors (dated by TCRdb to about 2017). For the study in its entirety: An earlier analysis of roughly 630 of the donors reported roughly 300 Gb of sequence data and roughly 110 million unique TCR beta sequences from approximately 180 million T cells. An early release that covered 640 HLA-typed donors contained approximately 300 gigabases of sequencing data and 85 million to 100 million unique TCR sequences. Of the 350 to 450 genotyped donors, roughly 85% fell in the genetic ancestry cluster associated with self-reported Caucasian donors. The aim of the study was to test whether cataloging public T cell receptors could identify signatures of past pathogen exposure. The T cell repertoires of 666 subjects were profiled by immunosequencing and related to cytomegalovirus serostatus. Besides the first cohort of roughly 660 subjects, a separate validation cohort made up of over a hundred different subjects was used. High-throughput TCR immunosequencing, statistical association of individual TCRs with disease status, and machine learning were combined to predict cytomegalovirus infection status. In a later analysis, previously published TCR beta repertoires from 666 donors were re-analyzed and high-resolution HLA genotyping was added so that TCR occurrence patterns could be studied. In the later analysis, no new phenotypic data were used to find candidate immune exposures; instead, reliance was placed on TCR beta sequences and their occurrence across donors. An earlier analysis of approximately 580 of the donors used high-throughput TCR beta sequencing to judge whether each TCR beta V gene segment behaved as functional or pseudogenic. Donor age, sex, ethnicity and CMV serostatus were collected together with the repertoire data. In a later genetic analysis, genome-wide SNP genotypes for about 55% of the 666 donors were used, and that subset was treated as a discovery cohort. All discovery cohort repertoires had been generated using a single sequencing platform. HLA typing covered class I and class II loci at four-digit resolution. The number of typed donors differed by locus: about 620-640 for A, B, C, DRB1 and DQB1; roughly 510 for DQA1; 606 for DPA1; and around 470 for DPB1. A handful of DR-DQ haplotypes were treated as single units for association and clustering because of strong linkage in the cohort. On average, around 230,000 unique TCR beta nucleotide sequences were sequenced per donor among a few hundred genotyped donors of the cohort, with roughly a sixth of those sequences being non-productive. Results the study describes overall, beyond this receptor: In a later analysis, several top co-occurrence clusters were reported to appear linked to parvovirus B19, influenza, CMV and Epstein-Barr virus. The authors suggested that the approach could potentially be extended to other disease states and immunological phenotypes. When HLA alleles, especially DR and DQ, strongly co-occurred, attributing TCR associations to individual alleles was difficult. Correlated functional status among segregating V segments might be attributable to linkage disequilibrium, but an unknown experimental factor could not be ruled out. A group of highly shared sequence variants was considered likely to be a technical artifact of the sequencing pipeline. According to a later genetic analysis, donors in an Asian-associated ancestry cluster had fewer N-insertions in productive TCRs than the roughly 670-donor mean. Because the 87-base-pair reads could not distinguish some IMGT-functional V segments, including TRBV6-2 and TRBV6-3, those segments were excluded. Most TCR sequences were observed very rarely across donors, whereas some public TCRs were present in many individuals. In this cohort, only TCR beta chains were sequenced, and detectable features were limited by the absence of alpha or paired-chain data. HLA typing was unavailable for some donors at each locus, so association tests used only the typed subset. Cytomegalovirus status was reported to be diagnosed by the classifier with high specificity and sensitivity in both the original and validation cohorts. According to a later analysis, most CMV-associated TCR beta chains appeared to be HLA-restricted, and the HLA associations seemed to be driven largely by CMV exposure. The study gave a list of under 200 TCR beta chains associated with cytomegalovirus. A later genetic analysis associated a missense DCLRE1C variant with V-gene and J-gene trimming of TCR beta chains, and an independent cohort replicated the association. A further reported finding was that TCR beta sequences accurately predicted the HLA-A and HLA-B alleles for most subjects in the first cohort. Roughly uniform sequencing depth across donors was assumed in presence/absence analyses, although this assumption may not hold. Compared with equally common non-associated chains, HLA-associated TCR beta chains in a later analysis were more clonally expanded and had lower generation probabilities. A few of the identified cytomegalovirus-associated TCR beta chains were confirmed in vitro to be specific for cytomegalovirus antigens. In a later analysis, TCR association rates were found to vary across HLA loci, with the most associated TCRs seen for DRB1 alleles and the fewest for HLA-C alleles. Because counts were too low, roughly 16 rarely observed V segments, including chromosome 9 orphons, were excluded from the earlier analysis of about 500 of the donors. Broadly in line with IMGT annotations, most TCR beta V segments showed up in productive rearrangements about 90% or about 30% of the time in an earlier analysis of 587 of the donors. Specific HLA alleles were associated with 15,000 to 20,000 TCR beta sequences at a false discovery rate of 0.05 in a later analysis. CMV serostatus was the only immune exposure information available for the cohort.

The library relied on the immunoSEQ multiplex PCR assay. For the multiplex PCR, a mixture combining 60 forward primers for TCR Vbeta segments and 13 reverse primers for TCR Jbeta segments was used. The CDR3 region of rearranged TCR beta genes was amplified from genomic DNA with a multiplex PCR assay. The amplified TCR beta libraries were sequenced on the Illumina HiSeq System as 87-base-pair reads. The source study handled its data this way. A later analysis counted some 74 million unique TCR beta chains across the approximately 700 repertoires, and some 11 million of these chains were shared by at least two donors. A nearest-neighbor algorithm error-corrected the raw reads and collapsed the reads into unique sequences, merging closely related sequences to remove PCR and sequencing errors. CDR3 sequences were aligned to IMGT reference sequences to assign V, D and J gene segments. For a sequence to be retained, a match of at least six nucleotides was required to both a V gene segment and a J gene segment. Rearrangements were classified as productive when the CDR3 lacked stop codons and remained in frame with V and J, and all other rearrangements were classified as non-productive. CDR3 was defined according to IMGT convention as the region running from the second conserved V-encoded cysteine to the conserved J-encoded phenylalanine. The earlier analysis of some 600 of the donors excluded sequences that lacked an unambiguous match to a single V gene segment. In an earlier analysis of roughly 600 of the donors, a V segment was called functional when productive rearrangements were above 56.7%, and segregating when the standard deviation between donors exceeded 5%. A statistical classification framework was built for diagnosing cytomegalovirus status from the catalog of TCR beta chain sequences. V and J gene assignment, in a later analysis, came from comparing TCR nucleotide sequences with IMGT/GENE-DB human TR gene sequences. Using the TCRdist pipeline, a later analysis assigned CDR3 sequences along with most-parsimonious VDJ recombination scenarios. In a later analysis, each TCR beta chain was defined by its CDR3 amino acid sequence together with its V-gene family, and reads without a unique V-gene family were excluded. In a later analysis, 450 to 600 highly shared, low-generation-probability nucleotide sequences were removed to address suspected cross-contamination and a sequencing artifact. In a later analysis, a clonal expansion index was calculated for each public chain from normalized within-repertoire ranks of inferred template counts. A later analysis computed generation probabilities with a VDJ recombination model fitted to out-of-frame rearrangements, and checked the results against IGoR. In a later analysis, hypergeometric tests were used to score TCR-TCR, TCR-HLA and TCR-CMV co-occurrence, with a repertoire-size bias correction applied to TCR pairs. A later analysis estimated false discovery rates by permuting HLA or CMV assignments 20 times. A later analysis grouped co-occurring TCRs with DBSCAN, adding TCRdist sequence similarity when clustering within HLA-allele-positive subsets. For co-occurrence clustering, repertoires with fewer than 30,000 or more than 120,000 public chains were excluded, along with 5 or 6 repertoires with anomalous nucleotide sharing. In TCRdb, the immuneACCESS table is reduced to in-frame sequences with V and J assigned. These tables do not hold every clone; where another copy was compared, an unresolved V gene accounts for under half, and the others remain unexplained. V and J calls and clone size are given by that table; D and trimming were obtained from the DNA. This sample gives 110,000 to 150,000 clones in total; about 80% of them show up just once. In total, the top ten clones hold 1.5% to 2% of the sample.

As concerns this clone: No cognate antigen has been identified for it. No quality values exist for individual bases; no much larger clone is one base distant.

In the germline V gene (reference sequence), CDR1 corresponds to PRHDT and CDR2 to FYEKMQ. Its CDR3 holds 15 amino acids, cysteine through phenylalanine. The read is trimmed to its CDR3 DNA, 45 bases read in frame from base 1. The junction shows trimming of 5 bases on V and 4 bases on J, and the gene matches do not reach 8 bases of it. In total, more than 500 healthy bone marrow donors made up the cohort. All cohort members were sampled while nominally healthy, although unrecorded immune exposures were likely present. The donor was CMV seronegative and was included in the group of under 450 seronegative cohort members. Every donor gave a peripheral blood sample, and the peripheral blood mononuclear cells from that sample were used for TCR beta sequencing. The Qiagen DNeasy Blood Extraction Kit was used to extract genomic DNA from the blood cell samples.

This chain is built from TRBV13 and TRBJ2-3, and 8 junctional nucleotides match TRBD2. The sequence was obtained from a woman in her twenties or thirties in good health and CMV-seronegative. Sequencing was performed on PBMCs. The sequenced DNA: TGTGCCAGCAGCCCGAGCGGGGGTGCGGCAGATACGCAGTATTTT. Its product reads: CASSPSGGAADTQYF.